This T cell receptor (beta chain) was identified during a study of tissue T cells after allogeneic stem cell transplantation (dated by TCRdb to 2022 to 2024). Study-wide context: Using research autopsies of patients with and without GVHD, plus mouse models of GVHD, the study profiled TCR beta repertoires across many tissues. The human part of the study was a prospective observational study with no blinding and no randomization.

Before genomic DNA isolation with the DNeasy Blood & Tissue Kit, mouse tissues were minced with razor blades in buffered saline. The library was produced with the immunoSEQ multiplex PCR assay. Adaptive Biotechnologies performed TCRbeta CDR3 sequencing at survey depth and reported CDR3 sequences, V/J genes, productive frequency, and template counts. TCR beta CDR3 regions were amplified from genomic DNA instead of RNA. The source study handled its data this way. Pairwise repertoire overlap between tissues was quantified with Jensen-Shannon divergence, where 1 means complete divergence and 0 identical. Based on pairwise JSD values, tissues were grouped by single-linkage agglomerative hierarchical clustering, and the results were shown as dendrograms. GLIPH2 was run on all patient samples with simulation_depth 1000, kmer_min_depth 3, cdr3_length_cutoff 8, keeping groups with more than two unique CDR3s. A standardized tissue-overlap score was calculated by extrapolating Jaccard GLIPH-group overlap across patients to a standard repertoire size of 1000 clones. Linear mixed-effect models, with tissue included as a fixed effect and individual included as a random effect, were used to assess associations of diversity with clinical or experimental variables. As stored in TCRdb, this immuneACCESS dataset retains in-frame rearrangements with V and J assigned. A fraction of the clones does not appear; measured against another copy, unresolved V genes explain less than half of the discrepancy, and the remainder lacks a known reason. For V, J and clone size, that table is used; D and trimming come from the DNA. Within this sample are some 22,000 clones, with around 70% of them counted one time only. The top ten clones comprise roughly 0.66% of the sample.

Summary of the overall study and its limitations: Few T cell clones were found to be shared across patients, but shared repertoire signatures across patients were revealed in a tissue-specific fashion by motif-based clustering. Within patients, how anatomically similar tissues were was a major factor shaping TCR repertoire composition, regardless of disease or transplant status. In both patients and mice, T cells from blood and spleen covered only a limited part of the TCR repertoire found in tissues. Which tissue TCRs were alloreactive or antigen-specific was not determined in the study, and some clones might have been persisting host cells. The patient cohort was small and varied clinically, and sampling depth was recognized as a limitation.

A word on this clone: Its antigen is currently not known. For this mouse receptor, gene names and germline sequences are murine. Read coverage stops 1 residue before the CDR3 terminus; the germline J gene supplies the remainder.

The CDR3 measures 12 amino acids from cysteine to phenylalanine. Of the CDR3's DNA, 33 bases were read; they are in frame from base 1. Based on the germline V gene (reference sequence), the CDR1 and CDR2 sequences are NSQYPW and LRSPGD. V sheds 3 bases and J sheds 2 bases, leaving 5 bases between their ends. This TCR was sampled from a female BALB/c mouse in good health. This mouse strain carries MHC haplotype H2-d. This chain joins TRBV1 to TRBJ2-7, with the D gene too uncertain to name. The source material was spleen. The sequenced CDR3 bases are TGCACCTGCAGTGCTGGCACCTATGAACAGTAC. Its coded protein is CTCSAGTYEQY. The CDR3, in full, reads CTCSAGTYEQYF.